This TCR beta chain was retrieved from a study of shared clonotypes between healthy human individuals. A word on this clone: Its specificity is not known.

Selected positively for CCR7 and CD45RO-negative, naive CD8 cells excluded terminally differentiated effector memory CD45RA+ cells. All of the donors resided in Nashville, Tennessee, and each was a Caucasian adult. On sorted subsets, replicate PCRs used 200 ng DNA, or approximately 33,000 T cell genomes. The repertoire was sequenced with immunoSEQ multiplex PCR; TCRdb's copy has only in-frame clones and lacks some. The sample has millions of clones, about 95% seen once. Findings of the study overall: Rarefaction showed that sequencing of sorted subsets was incomplete (despite large depth). The donor pool, a small one, limited the genetic and exposure-history diversity represented.

The sequence was collected from a man in his late teens or twenties in good health. Sequenced input: naive CD8+ T cells sorted from blood.

The CDR3 coding sequence is TGTGCCAGGGGGTCGCAGTATTTT. Translation: CARGSQYF. V usage is TRBV11-1 and J usage is TRBJ2-3; D gene unclear. The germline V gene encodes CDR1 SGHAT and CDR2 FQDESV (reference sequence). The germline V and J ends were trimmed by 9 bases and 10 bases, with 5 bases remaining between them. The CDR3 extends over 8 amino acids. Full variable domain (remainder filled in from reference TRBV11-1 and TRBJ2-3): EAEVAQSPRYKITEKSQAVAFWCDPISGHATLYWYRQILGQGPELLVQFQDESVVDDSQLPKDRFSAERLKGVDSTLKIQPAELGDSAMYLCARGSQYFGPGTRLTVL.